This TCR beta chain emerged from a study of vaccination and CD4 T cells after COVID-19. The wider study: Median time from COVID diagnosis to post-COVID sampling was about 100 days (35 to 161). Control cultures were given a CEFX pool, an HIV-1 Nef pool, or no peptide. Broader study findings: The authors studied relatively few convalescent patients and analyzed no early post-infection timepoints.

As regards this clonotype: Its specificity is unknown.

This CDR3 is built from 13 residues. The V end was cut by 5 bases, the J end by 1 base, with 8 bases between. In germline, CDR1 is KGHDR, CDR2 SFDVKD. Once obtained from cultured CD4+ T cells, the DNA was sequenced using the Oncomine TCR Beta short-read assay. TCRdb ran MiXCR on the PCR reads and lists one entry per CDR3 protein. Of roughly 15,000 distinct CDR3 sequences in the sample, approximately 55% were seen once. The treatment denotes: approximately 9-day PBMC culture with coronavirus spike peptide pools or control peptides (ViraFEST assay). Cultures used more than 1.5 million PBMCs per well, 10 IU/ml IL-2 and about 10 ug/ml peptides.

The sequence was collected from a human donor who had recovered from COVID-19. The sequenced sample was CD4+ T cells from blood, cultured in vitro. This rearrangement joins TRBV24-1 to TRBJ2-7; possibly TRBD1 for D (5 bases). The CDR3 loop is CATSAQGSYEQYF. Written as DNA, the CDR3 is TGTGCCACCAGTGCCCAGGGTTCCTACGAGCAGTACTTC.